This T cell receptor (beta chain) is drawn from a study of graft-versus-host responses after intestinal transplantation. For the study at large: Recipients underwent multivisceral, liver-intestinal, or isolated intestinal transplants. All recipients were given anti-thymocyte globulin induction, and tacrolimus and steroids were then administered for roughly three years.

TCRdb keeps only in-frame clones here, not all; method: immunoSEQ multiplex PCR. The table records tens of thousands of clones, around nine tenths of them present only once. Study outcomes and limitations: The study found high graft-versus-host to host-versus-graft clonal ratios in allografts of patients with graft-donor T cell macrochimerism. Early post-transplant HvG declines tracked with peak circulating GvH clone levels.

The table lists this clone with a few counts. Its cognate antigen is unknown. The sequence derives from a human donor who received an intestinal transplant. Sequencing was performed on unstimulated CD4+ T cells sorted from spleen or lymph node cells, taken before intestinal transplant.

The CDR3 reads CASSMMEANSPLHF. The CDR3 DNA is TGTGCCAGTAGTATGATGGAGGCTAATTCACCCCTCCACTTT. The chain uses TRBV19 and TRBJ1-6, with D unclear. This CDR3 contains 14 residues. Germline V gives CDR1 LNHDA, CDR2 SQIVND (reference sequence). Trimming pared 3 bases from V and 6 bases from J, leaving 9 bases between.